These T cell receptor beta chains were read from a single sample in a study of blood T cell repertoires in COVID-19. Only in-frame clones appear in the TCRdb table, and some are missing; sequencing was by immunoSEQ multiplex PCR. The data contain almost 500,000 clones, roughly nine tenths of them singletons. The sequencing input was PBMCs or T cells enriched from blood (not recorded which). These receptors were taken from a woman aged 55-75 years who had recovered from COVID-19. Both conserved end residues are part of each CDR3. Fields, in order: J gene, V gene, D gene, clone size, CDR3 protein, CDR3 DNA. D genes are given only for firm matches. A row's size may be missing; if present it is once, few, many or a size class.

J: TRBJ1-2
V: TRBV28
D: .
size: few
CDR3: CASSLRFPGYGYTF
DNA: TGTGCCAGCAGTTTGAGATTCCCTGGTTATGGCTACACCTTC

J: TRBJ1-3
V: TRBV28
D: .
size: few
CDR3: CASLETRGSGNTIYF
DNA: TGTGCCAGCCTAGAGACACGGGGCTCTGGAAACACCATATATTTT

J: TRBJ1-4
V: TRBV19
D: TRBD1
size: once
CDR3: CASNPNAGTGVKKLFF
DNA: TGTGCCAGTAACCCAAATGCCGGGACAGGGGTGAAAAAACTGTTTTTT

J: TRBJ2-2
V: TRBV6-5
D: .
size: .
CDR3: CASSFGANTGELFF
DNA: TGTGCCAGCAGCTTCGGGGCGAACACCGGGGAGCTGTTTTTT

J: TRBJ2-3
V: TRBV7-9
D: .
size: .
CDR3: CASSSFGAPAVTQYF
DNA: TGTGCCAGCAGCTCCTTCGGCGCGCCCGCGGTTACGCAGTATTTT

J: TRBJ1-5
V: TRBV6-1
D: .
size: once
CDR3: CASSEVGSWTANQPQHF
DNA: TGTGCCAGCAGTGAAGTGGGCTCCTGGACAGCTAATCAGCCCCAGCATTTT

J: TRBJ1-2
V: TRBV11-3
D: .
size: .
CDR3: CASSLGQAFRYGYTF
DNA: TGTGCCAGCAGCTTAGGGCAGGCTTTCAGATATGGCTACACCTTC

J: TRBJ2-3
V: TRBV27
D: TRBD2
size: .
CDR3: CASSLPGGNTQYF
DNA: TGTGCCAGCAGTTTGCCGGGGGGTAATACGCAGTATTTT

J: TRBJ2-3
V: TRBV9
D: TRBD1
size: .
CDR3: CASSSRTGSTDTQYF
DNA: TGTGCCAGCAGCTCGCGGACAGGGAGCACAGATACGCAGTATTTT

J: TRBJ2-1
V: TRBV23-1
D: .
size: .
CDR3: CASSQFAGSCSYNEQFF
DNA: TGCGCCAGCAGTCAATTCGCAGGGTCGTGCTCCTACAATGAGCAGTTCTTC

J: TRBJ2-7
V: TRBV2
D: TRBD1
size: .
CDR3: CASSGGQISYEQYF
DNA: TGTGCCAGCAGTGGGGGACAGATCTCCTACGAGCAGTACTTC

J: TRBJ2-7
V: TRBV15
D: TRBD1
size: once
CDR3: CATSLSGQSYEQYF
DNA: TGTGCCACCAGCTTATCGGGACAGTCCTACGAGCAGTACTTC

J: TRBJ1-6
V: TRBV3-1/TRBV3-2
D: TRBD1
size: .
CDR3: CASSPGTDHPGPPGSYNSPLHF
DNA: TGTGCCAGCAGCCCCGGGACAGACCATCCGGGGCCCCCGGGCTCCTATAATTCACCCCTCCACTTT

J: TRBJ2-3
V: TRBV12-3/TRBV12-4
D: .
size: .
CDR3: CASKRPSTDTQYF
DNA: TGTGCCAGCAAGCGACCTAGCACAGATACGCAGTATTTT

J: TRBJ1-6
V: TRBV6-5
D: TRBD1
size: .
CDR3: CASRPGTGGTAPLHF
DNA: TGTGCCAGCAGACCCGGGACAGGGGGCACGGCACCCCTCCACTTT

J: TRBJ1-4
V: TRBV6-5
D: .
size: .
CDR3: CASSYSGQPNEKLFF
DNA: TGTGCCAGCAGTTACTCCGGACAACCGAATGAAAAACTGTTTTTT

J: TRBJ2-3
V: TRBV6-2/TRBV6-3
D: .
size: .
CDR3: CASSYVGGTTDTQYF
DNA: TGTGCCAGCAGTTACGTCGGGGGTACCACAGATACGCAGTATTTT

J: TRBJ2-2
V: TRBV11-2
D: .
size: once
CDR3: CASSLARQGYTGELFF
DNA: TGTGCCAGCAGCTTAGCAAGGCAGGGCTACACCGGGGAGCTGTTTTTT

J: TRBJ1-5
V: TRBV27
D: TRBD1
size: .
CDR3: CASTRTGSGPNQPQHF
DNA: TGTGCCAGCACCAGGACAGGGTCAGGCCCGAATCAGCCCCAGCATTTT

J: TRBJ2-1
V: TRBV3-1/TRBV3-2
D: .
size: .
CDR3: CASRTGSSYNEQFF
DNA: TGTGCCAGCAGGACGGGGAGCTCCTACAATGAGCAGTTCTTC

J: TRBJ1-3
V: TRBV19
D: .
size: .
CDR3: CASIKPSGNTIYF
DNA: TGTGCCAGTATAAAGCCCTCTGGAAACACCATATATTTT

J: TRBJ1-2
V: TRBV5-1
D: .
size: .
CDR3: CASSLRTETGGYTF
DNA: TGCGCCAGCAGCTTAAGGACAGAGACGGGTGGCTACACCTTC

J: TRBJ1-2
V: TRBV5-1
D: .
size: .
CDR3: CASSLSGRDYGYTF
DNA: TGCGCCAGCAGTTTAAGCGGCAGAGACTATGGCTACACCTTC

J: TRBJ2-7
V: TRBV7-2
D: TRBD2
size: once
CDR3: CASSLPGLAGGQQYF
DNA: TGTGCCAGCAGCCTTCCGGGACTAGCGGGGGGTCAGCAGTACTTC

J: TRBJ1-2
V: TRBV5-1
D: TRBD1
size: .
CDR3: CASSPGTAANYGYTF
DNA: TGCGCCAGCAGCCCCGGGACAGCAGCTAACTATGGCTACACCTTC

J: TRBJ1-1
V: TRBV7-8
D: .
size: once
CDR3: CASSLARVSEAFF
DNA: TGTGCCAGCAGCTTAGCGCGAGTGTCTGAAGCTTTCTTT

J: TRBJ2-7
V: TRBV2
D: TRBD2
size: .
CDR3: CATAGGLADEQYF
DNA: TGTGCCACCGCCGGGGGACTAGCAGACGAGCAGTACTTC

J: TRBJ1-4
V: TRBV7-6
D: .
size: .
CDR3: CASSSTGVELFF
DNA: TGTGCCAGCAGCTCTACGGGGGTGGAACTGTTTTTT

J: TRBJ1-4
V: TRBV27
D: TRBD1
size: .
CDR3: CATKEGQGANEKLFF
DNA: TGTGCCACCAAAGAAGGACAGGGAGCTAATGAAAAACTGTTTTTT

J: TRBJ2-3
V: TRBV5-5
D: .
size: .
CDR3: CASSLEPSLDTQYF
DNA: TGTGCCAGCAGCTTGGAGCCCTCTCTGGATACGCAGTATTTT

J: TRBJ1-6
V: TRBV27
D: .
size: .
CDR3: CASSPGGNNSPLHF
DNA: TGTGCCAGCAGTCCCGGGGGGAACAATTCACCCCTCCACTTT

J: TRBJ2-3
V: TRBV19
D: .
size: .
CDR3: CASSIVPSGGTDTQYF
DNA: TGTGCCAGTAGTATAGTACCCAGCGGAGGCACAGATACGCAGTATTTT

J: TRBJ2-1
V: TRBV7-2
D: TRBD2
size: .
CDR3: CASSFLAGGLGNEQFF
DNA: TGTGCCAGCAGCTTTCTAGCGGGGGGCCTCGGTAATGAGCAGTTCTTC

J: TRBJ1-4
V: TRBV4-1
D: TRBD1
size: .
CDR3: CASSPNYLYGQGRSEKLFF
DNA: TGCGCCAGCAGCCCCAATTACCTCTACGGACAGGGGAGGAGCGAAAAACTGTTTTTT

J: TRBJ1-4
V: TRBV20-1
D: .
size: .
CDR3: CSAFRGEKLFF
DNA: TGCAGTGCCTTCAGGGGAGAAAAACTGTTTTTT

J: TRBJ2-1
V: TRBV19
D: .
size: .
CDR3: CASTAYNEQFF
DNA: TGTGCCAGCACAGCCTACAATGAGCAGTTCTTC

J: TRBJ1-2
V: TRBV6-5
D: TRBD1
size: .
CDR3: CASSYAGGNYGYTF
DNA: TGTGCCAGCAGTTACGCAGGGGGGAACTATGGCTACACCTTC

J: TRBJ2-3
V: TRBV5-5
D: TRBD1
size: once
CDR3: CASSPWDRKTDTQYF
DNA: TGTGCCAGCAGCCCCTGGGACAGGAAAACAGATACGCAGTATTTT

J: TRBJ1-5
V: TRBV6-1
D: TRBD1
size: few
CDR3: CASSGARQGGFGNQPQHF
DNA: TGTGCCAGCAGTGGAGCTAGACAGGGAGGTTTTGGCAATCAGCCCCAGCATTTT

J: TRBJ1-2
V: TRBV3-1/TRBV3-2
D: .
size: .
CDR3: CASSQGQNRPIF
DNA: TGTGCCAGCAGCCAAGGTCAAAACAGGCCAATCTTC

J: TRBJ1-2
V: TRBV18
D: .
size: .
CDR3: CASSTGHSNYGYTF
DNA: TGTGCCAGCTCAACGGGACATTCGAACTATGGCTACACCTTC

J: TRBJ2-7
V: TRBV10-1
D: TRBD1
size: .
CDR3: CASSESRGRVSEQYF
DNA: TGCGCCAGCAGTGAGTCTAGGGGGCGAGTGAGTGAGCAGTACTTC

J: TRBJ2-3
V: TRBV5-6
D: .
size: .
CDR3: CASSLDTSRSDTQYF
DNA: TGTGCCAGCAGCTTGGATACTAGCAGGTCAGATACGCAGTATTTT

J: TRBJ1-1
V: TRBV11-2
D: .
size: .
CDR3: CASSLGGAGTEAFF
DNA: TGTGCCAGCAGCTTAGGCGGGGCCGGCACTGAAGCTTTCTTT

J: TRBJ1-6
V: TRBV10-1
D: TRBD1
size: .
CDR3: CASSGGTGRPLHF
DNA: TGCGCCAGCAGTGGGGGGACAGGGAGGCCCCTCCACTTT

J: TRBJ1-6
V: TRBV7-6
D: TRBD1
size: few
CDR3: CASSLGLRGNESPLHF
DNA: TGTGCCAGCAGCTTAGGCCTCAGGGGGAACGAATCACCCCTCCACTTT

J: TRBJ2-4
V: TRBV7-2
D: TRBD2
size: .
CDR3: CASSLAPGRGNIQYF
DNA: TGTGCCAGCAGCTTAGCCCCAGGGAGGGGAAACATTCAGTACTTC

J: TRBJ1-5
V: TRBV24-1
D: TRBD1
size: few
CDR3: CATSDLHGGTAYSNQPQHF
DNA: TGTGCCACCAGTGATTTACACGGAGGGACAGCATATAGCAATCAGCCCCAGCATTTT

J: TRBJ2-5
V: TRBV7-2
D: .
size: .
CDR3: CASSLRSLQETQYF
DNA: TGTGCCAGCAGCTTACGGTCCCTCCAAGAGACCCAGTACTTC

J: TRBJ2-5
V: TRBV24-1
D: TRBD2
size: .
CDR3: CATSDTTSGAKETQYF
DNA: TGTGCCACCAGTGACACCACTAGCGGGGCTAAAGAGACCCAGTACTTC

J: TRBJ2-1
V: TRBV2
D: TRBD2
size: .
CDR3: CASISNSGGPMGQFF
DNA: TGTGCCAGCATTTCGAATAGCGGGGGGCCCATGGGGCAGTTCTTC